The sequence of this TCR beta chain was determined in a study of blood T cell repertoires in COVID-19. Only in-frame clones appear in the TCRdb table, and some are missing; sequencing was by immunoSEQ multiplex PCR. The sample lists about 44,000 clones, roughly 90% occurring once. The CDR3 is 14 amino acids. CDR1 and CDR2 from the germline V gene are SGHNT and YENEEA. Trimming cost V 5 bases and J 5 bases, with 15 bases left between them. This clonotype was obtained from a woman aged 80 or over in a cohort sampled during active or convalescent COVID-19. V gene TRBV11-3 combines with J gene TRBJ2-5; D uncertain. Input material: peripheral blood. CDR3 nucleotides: TGTGCCAGCAGCCCGCAAGAGAGGTGGGAGACCCAGTACTTC. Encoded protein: CASSPQERWETQYF. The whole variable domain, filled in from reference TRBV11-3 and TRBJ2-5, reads EAGVVQSPRYKIIEKKQPVAFWCNPISGHNTLYWYLQNLGQGPELLIRYENEEAVDDSQLPKDRFSAERLKGVDSTLKIQPAELGDSAVYLCASSPQERWETQYFGPGTRLLVL.